The present TCR beta chain was sequenced within a study of technical replicates of blood from several donors. The V gene lost 6 bases and the J gene lost 2 bases, with 10 bases spanning the gap. This CDR3 spans 13 amino acids. The V gene's germline CDR1 is LNHNV and CDR2 YYDKDF (reference sequence). Produced via immunoSEQ multiplex PCR; TCRdb's table is partial and in-frame only. Found here are approximately 73,000 clones, about 92% of them singletons; the top ten hold 0.35% to 0.45%. This sequence was found in a human donor in good health. Sequencing input: T cells isolated from PBMCs. The chain recombines TRBV15 with TRBJ2-5; the D gene is possibly TRBD2 (5 bases). The CDR3 DNA reads as TGTGCCACCAGGGACTGGGGACAAGAGACCCAGTACTTC. Translating it yields CATRDWGQETQYF.